The 15 T cell receptor beta chains presented below share a single source sample, sequenced in a study of blood T cell dynamics during melanoma immunotherapy. Only in-frame clones appear in the TCRdb table, and some are missing; sequencing was by immunoSEQ multiplex PCR. The profile shows over 8,500 clones, over 85% of them singletons. Time point in this sample: pre-treatment baseline. Material: blood, obtained from a patient treated with checkpoint blockade. These TCRs come from a human donor with melanoma.

The gene calls are TRBV5-1 and TRBJ2-2; 8 bases align to TRBD1. This CDR3 spans 15 amino acids. The J segment lost 6 bases and the V segment lost 4 bases, leaving 8 bases of the junction unmatched. Per germline, CDR1 SGHRS and CDR2 YFSETQ. As DNA, the CDR3 is TGCGCCAGCAGCACCGGACAGGGAGGCGCCGGGGAGCTGTTTTTT. Protein sequence: CASSTGQGGAGELFF.

Concerning this clone: The junction and the germline gene differ at one end; a read error may be behind it. The V call is TRBV4-2, the J call TRBJ2-5, with 8 bases that match TRBD2. This CDR3 spans 18 amino acids. CDR1 LGHNA and CDR2 YNFKEQ come from the germline V gene. The CDR3 region is CASGQGGLAGMYQETQYF. The CDR3 coding sequence is TGTGCCAGCGGCCAGGGCGGGCTAGCGGGCATGTACCAAGAGACCCAGTACTTC.

The chain has TRBV3-2 and TRBJ2-7; no DNA check was done on the table's D call, TRBD1. TRBV3-2 is termed a pseudogene. This CDR3 contains 9 residues. CDR3 DNA sequence: TGTGTGGGCACCTACGAGCAGTACTTC. This sequence encodes CVGTYEQYF.

CDR3 sequence reads: CASSLGIAGRSYNEQFF. CDR3 DNA: TGTGCCAGCAGCTTAGGCATAGCGGGGCGGTCCTACAATGAGCAGTTCTTC. V gene TRBV7-8 combines with J gene TRBJ2-1, with 8 bases that match TRBD2. CDR1 SGHVS and CDR2 FQNEAQ come from the germline V gene. The CDR3 spans 17 residues. Unmatched junction bases numbered 6, after V lost 1 base and J lost 1 base.

The CDR3 region has the DNA TGTGCCAGCAGCTTAGGTTCACAGGGCGGGGCCTACGAGCAGTACTTC. This encodes CASSLGSQGGAYEQYF. The J gene is TRBJ2-7, the V gene TRBV7-2; D possibly matches TRBD1 or TRBD2 (6 bases each). The CDR3 sequence is 16 residues long. V was shortened by 1 base and J by 2 bases, with 15 bases between the two germline ends. Germline V gives CDR1 SGHTA, CDR2 FQGNSA.

The V call is TRBV6-6, the J call TRBJ1-6, with 11 nucleotides matching TRBD1. This CDR3 is 16 amino acids long. V shed 6 bases and J 6 bases; nucleotides not matched to a gene: 7. CDR1 is MNHNY and CDR2 is SVGAGI in the germline V gene (reference sequence). CDR3 amino acids: CASSPGTGGGNSPLHF. The CDR3 nucleotides are TGTGCCAGCAGCCCCGGGACAGGGGGGGGTAATTCACCCCTCCACTTT.

This chain links TRBV5-6 with TRBJ2-5; 8 nucleotides align to TRBD1. V lost 2 bases, J lost 1 base, and 4 bases stayed unmatched. Looked up from germline, CDR1 is SGHDT and CDR2 is YYEEEE. This CDR3 spans 15 amino acids. This CDR3 reads CASSFKQGAQETQYF. The CDR3 DNA sequence: TGTGCCAGCAGCTTCAAGCAGGGGGCCCAAGAGACCCAGTACTTC.

This chain connects TRBV7-3 to TRBJ2-1; D is perhaps TRBD1 (6 bases). Trimming removed 3 bases at V and 9 bases at J, with 21 bases between. The CDR3 contains 16 residues. Per the germline V gene, CDR1 is SGHTA and CDR2 is FQGTGA. The CDR3 here is CASSFPQGMGSSEQFF. Here the CDR3 DNA reads TGTGCCAGCAGCTTTCCCCAGGGGATGGGTAGCAGTGAGCAGTTCTTC.

The chain uses TRBV18 and TRBJ2-7, with 7 bases identical to TRBD2. This CDR3 region has 13 residues. Germline lookup yields CDR1 KGHSH and CDR2 LQKENI. The V segment lost 3 bases and the J segment 6 bases; nucleotides outside the gene matches: 5. The CDR3 spells CASSPGTGGEQYF. The DNA of the CDR3 is TGTGCCAGCTCACCTGGAACGGGGGGCGAGCAGTACTTC.

The V and J genes are TRBV9 and TRBJ2-5, with D unresolved. Trimming left V 0 bases short and J 7 bases short, with 13 bases between. The CDR3 totals 14 residues. Looked up from germline, CDR1 is SGDLS and CDR2 is YYNGEE. In DNA, the CDR3 is TGTGCCAGCAGCGTAGAAGCCCGATTAGGGACCCAGTACTTC. It translates to CASSVEARLGTQYF.

The chain recombines TRBV5-1 with TRBJ2-5, with a weak D call TRBD2 (6 bases). The DNA end lines up better with TRBJ2-7; the J call may be wrong. The CDR3 length is 15 residues. CDR1 and CDR2 (germline): SGHRS, YFSETQ. The CDR3 loop reads CASSFAGKSSYEQYF. The CDR3 bases are TGCGCCAGCAGCTTCGCGGGAAAAAGCTCCTACGAGCAGTACTTC.

The chain combines TRBV6-7 with TRBJ2-5; D remains unclear. TRBV6-7 is classed as an ORF, of uncertain function. Trimming cost V 2 bases and J 5 bases, with 9 bases left between them. The CDR3 is 13 residues long. The CDR3 nucleotides are TGTGCCAGCAGTTACGGTCCCTTTGAGACCCAGTACTTC. Its translation: CASSYGPFETQYF.

V and J are TRBV2 and TRBJ2-5, with TRBD2 matching over 8 bases. The V segment lost 10 bases and the J segment 7 bases; nucleotides outside the gene matches: 5. The CDR3 sequence is 11 residues long. Germline lookup yields CDR1 SNHLY and CDR2 FYNNEI. CDR3 sequence: CATTRGGTQYF. CDR3 nucleotide sequence: TGTGCCACCACCCGGGGGGGGACCCAGTACTTC. Complete variable domain (other parts from reference TRBV2 and TRBJ2-5): EPEVTQTPSHQVTQMGQEVILRCVPISNHLYFYWYRQILGQKVEFLVSFYNNEISEKSEIFDDQFSVERPDGSNFTLKIRSTKLEDSAMYFCATTRGGTQYFGPGTRLLVL.

CDR3 coding DNA: TGTGCCAGCAGACCAGACAGAGCAGAGACCCAGTACTTC. Residues: CASRPDRAETQYF. The genes are TRBV7-6 and TRBJ2-5, with D perhaps TRBD1 (5 bases). The CDR3 is made up of 13 amino acids. The V gene lost 6 bases and the J gene lost 4 bases, with 12 bases spanning the gap. CDR1 and CDR2 (germline): SGHVS, FNYEAQ.

This chain connects TRBV4-1 to TRBJ1-4; D gene ambiguous. Trimming pared 4 bases from V and 10 bases from J, leaving 10 bases between. Germline V lookup: CDR1 MGHRA, CDR2 YSYEKL. This CDR3 is built from 12 residues. CDR3 residues: CASSPAAGKLFF. In nucleotides, the CDR3 is TGCGCCAGCAGCCCCGCTGCTGGAAAACTGTTTTTT.